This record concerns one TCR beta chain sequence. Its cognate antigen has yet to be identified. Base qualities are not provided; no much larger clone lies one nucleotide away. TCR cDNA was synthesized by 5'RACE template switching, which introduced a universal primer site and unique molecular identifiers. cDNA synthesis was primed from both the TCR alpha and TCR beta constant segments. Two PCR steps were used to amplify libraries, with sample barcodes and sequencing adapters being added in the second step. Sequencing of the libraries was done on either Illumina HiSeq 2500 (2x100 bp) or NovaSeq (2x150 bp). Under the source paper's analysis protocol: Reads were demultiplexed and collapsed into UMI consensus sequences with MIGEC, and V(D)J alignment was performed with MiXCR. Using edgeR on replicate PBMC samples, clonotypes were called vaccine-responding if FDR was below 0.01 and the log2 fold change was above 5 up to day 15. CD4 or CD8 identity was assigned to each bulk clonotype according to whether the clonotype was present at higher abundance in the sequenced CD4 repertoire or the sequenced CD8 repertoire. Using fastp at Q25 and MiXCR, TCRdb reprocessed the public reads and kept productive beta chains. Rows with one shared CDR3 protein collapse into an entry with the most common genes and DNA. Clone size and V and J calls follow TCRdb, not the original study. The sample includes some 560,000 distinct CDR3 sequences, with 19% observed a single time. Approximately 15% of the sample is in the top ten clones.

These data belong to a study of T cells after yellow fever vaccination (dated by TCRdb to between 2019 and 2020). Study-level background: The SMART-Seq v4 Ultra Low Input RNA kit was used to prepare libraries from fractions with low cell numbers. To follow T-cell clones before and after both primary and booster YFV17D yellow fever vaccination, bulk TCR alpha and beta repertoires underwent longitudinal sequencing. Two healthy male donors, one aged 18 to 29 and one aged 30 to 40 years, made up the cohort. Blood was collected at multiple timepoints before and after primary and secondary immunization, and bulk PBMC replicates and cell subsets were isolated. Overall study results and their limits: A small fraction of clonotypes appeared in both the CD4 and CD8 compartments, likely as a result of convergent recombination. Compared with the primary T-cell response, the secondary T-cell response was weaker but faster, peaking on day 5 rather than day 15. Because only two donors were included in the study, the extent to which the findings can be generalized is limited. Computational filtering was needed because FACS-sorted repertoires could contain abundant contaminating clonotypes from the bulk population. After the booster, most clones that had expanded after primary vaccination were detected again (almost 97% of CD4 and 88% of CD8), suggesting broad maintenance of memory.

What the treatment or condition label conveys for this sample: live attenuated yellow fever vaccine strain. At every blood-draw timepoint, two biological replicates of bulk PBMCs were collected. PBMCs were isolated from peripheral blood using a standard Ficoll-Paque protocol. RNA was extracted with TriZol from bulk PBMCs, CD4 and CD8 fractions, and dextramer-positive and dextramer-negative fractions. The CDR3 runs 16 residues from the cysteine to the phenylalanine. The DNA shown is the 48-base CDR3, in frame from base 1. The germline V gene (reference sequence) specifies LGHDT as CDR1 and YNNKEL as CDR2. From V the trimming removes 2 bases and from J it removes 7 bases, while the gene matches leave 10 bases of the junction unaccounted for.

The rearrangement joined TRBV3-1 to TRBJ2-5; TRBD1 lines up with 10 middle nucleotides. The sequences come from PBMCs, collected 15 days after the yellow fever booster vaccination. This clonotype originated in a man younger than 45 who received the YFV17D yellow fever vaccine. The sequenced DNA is TGTGCCAGCAGCCAATTCGCTGGACAGGGGGGTCGGACCCAGTACTTC. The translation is CASSQFAGQGGRTQYF.